A single sample is the source of the 8 T cell receptor beta chains below, sequenced in a study of metastatic and nonmetastatic thyroid tumors. Every patient was untreated before thyroid surgery. MiXCR re-clonotyped the PCR reads for TCRdb. Of about 7,300 clones listed, under 30% are singletons. The sample was tumor tissue. The origin of the receptors is a female donor with papillary thyroid cancer or a benign thyroid nodule (not recorded which). Some clones in this sample may be carry-over from other donors' samples.

There are many counts of this clone. The chain is built from TRBV29-1 and TRBJ2-3; TRBD2 matches 8 bases. V shed 4 bases and J 1 base; nucleotides not matched to a gene: 4. CDR3 length equals 14 residues. The germline V gene encodes CDR1 SQVTM and CDR2 ANQGSEA. The CDR3 spells CSVVTSGRTDTQYF. The CDR3 nucleotides are TGCAGCGTTGTTACTAGCGGACGCACAGATACGCAGTATTTT.

The rearrangement links TRBV5-6 to TRBJ2-7; 10 bases agree with TRBD1. This CDR3 spans 16 amino acids. CDR1 and CDR2 from the germline V gene are SGHDT and YYEEEE. After removal of 0 bases from V and 1 base from J, the junction contained 4 bases not matched to a gene. The CDR3 is CASSLGDRGHSYEQYF. DNA for the CDR3: TGTGCCAGCAGCTTGGGGGACAGGGGTCATTCCTACGAGCAGTACTTC.

This chain connects TRBV6-2 or TRBV6-3 to TRBJ2-3, with 11 positions matching TRBD2. The junction had 0 bases not matched to a gene; V was cut back by 4 bases and J by 0 bases. This CDR3 region has 15 residues. The germline gives CDR1 MNHEY, CDR2 SVGEGT. CDR3 in amino acids: CASSWTSGSTDTQYF. CDR3 in DNA: TGTGCCAGCAGTTGGACTAGCGGGAGCACAGATACGCAGTATTTT.

This clone has a handful of counts. This chain's CDR3 is CASSEPGQGGTEAFF. The CDR3 DNA reads as TGTGCCAGCAGTGAGCCGGGACAGGGGGGGACTGAAGCTTTCTTT. The chain employs TRBV6-1 and TRBJ1-1; 11 nucleotides match TRBD1. Germline-derived CDR1 and CDR2 are MNHNS and SASEGT. J lost 5 bases, V lost 3 bases, and 5 bases had no gene match. The CDR3 contains 15 residues.

This chain links TRBV20-1 with TRBJ1-1; D is unresolved. CDR3 length: 10 amino acids. V gave up 7 bases and J gave up 5 bases, with 8 bases separating them. In germline, CDR1 is DFQATT, CDR2 SNEGSKA (reference sequence). The CDR3 nucleotides are TGCAGTGTGGTGACAACTGAAGCTTTCTTT. It specifies CSVVTTEAFF.

This clone was recorded at least ten times. The CDR3 loop reads CASSPVGQGLAFF. Here the CDR3 DNA reads TGTGCCAGCTCACCGGTGGGGCAGGGTTTAGCTTTCTTT. This chain uses TRBV18 with TRBJ1-1; tentative D call: TRBD1 (5 bases). V was trimmed by 3 bases and J by 10 bases, leaving 15 bases between them. Looked up from germline, CDR1 is KGHSH and CDR2 is LQKENI. The CDR3 covers 13 residues.

This clone was seen a handful of times. This chain uses TRBV10-3 with TRBJ1-2; no definite D call. CDR3 length equals 14 residues. CDR1 is ENHRY and CDR2 is SYGVKD in the germline V gene. The V and J ends lost 2 bases and 2 bases respectively, with 9 bases between them. The CDR3 DNA follows: TGTGCCATCAGTGAGGAAGTGGGAAACTATGGCTACACCTTC. This sequence encodes CAISEEVGNYGYTF.

J is TRBJ2-7 and V is TRBV11-2; 7 bases align to TRBD2. This CDR3 is built from 15 residues. Germline trimming cut 0 bases from V and 4 bases from J; bases unmatched to any gene: 6. Looked up from germline, CDR1 is SGHAT and CDR2 is FQNNGV. CDR3 loop: CASSLDVAGLYEQYF. The CDR3 region has the DNA TGTGCCAGCAGCTTAGATGTAGCGGGCCTATACGAGCAGTACTTC. The variable domain in full, completed from reference TRBV11-2 and TRBJ2-7, reads EAGVAQSPRYKIIEKRQSVAFWCNPISGHATLYWYQQILGQGPKLLIQFQNNGVVDDSQLPKDRFSAERLKGVDSTLKIQPAKLEDSAVYLCASSLDVAGLYEQYFGPGTRLTVT.